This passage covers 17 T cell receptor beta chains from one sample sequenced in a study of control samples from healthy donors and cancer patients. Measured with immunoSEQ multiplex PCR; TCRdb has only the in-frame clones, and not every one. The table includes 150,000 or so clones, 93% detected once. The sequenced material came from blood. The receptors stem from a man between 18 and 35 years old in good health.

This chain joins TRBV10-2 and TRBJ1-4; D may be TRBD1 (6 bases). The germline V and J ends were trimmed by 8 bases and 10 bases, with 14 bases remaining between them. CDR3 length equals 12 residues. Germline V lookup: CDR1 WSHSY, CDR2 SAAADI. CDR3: CASGQQPGKLFF. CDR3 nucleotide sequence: TGCGCCAGCGGACAGCAACCGGGAAAACTGTTTTTT.

CDR3 DNA sequence: TGTGCCAGCAGCTTACTAGCGGGGGGGACAGATACGCAGTATTTT. This sequence encodes CASSLLAGGTDTQYF. The V call is TRBV11-2, the J call TRBJ2-3; TRBD2 aligns across 12 bases. The J segment lost 3 bases and the V segment lost 2 bases, leaving 0 bases of the junction unmatched. The CDR3 runs 15 residues. Per the germline V gene, CDR1 is SGHAT and CDR2 is FQNNGV.

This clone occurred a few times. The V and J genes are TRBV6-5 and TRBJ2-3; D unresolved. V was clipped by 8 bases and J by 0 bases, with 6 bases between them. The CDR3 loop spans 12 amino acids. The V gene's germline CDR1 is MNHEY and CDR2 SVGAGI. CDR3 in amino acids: CASGSSTDTQYF. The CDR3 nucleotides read TGTGCCAGCGGTTCTAGCACAGATACGCAGTATTTT.

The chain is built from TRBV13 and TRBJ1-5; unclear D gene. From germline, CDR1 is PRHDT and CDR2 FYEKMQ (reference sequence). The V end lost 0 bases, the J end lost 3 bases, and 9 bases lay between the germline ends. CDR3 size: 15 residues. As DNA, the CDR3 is TGTGCCAGCAGCTTAGGCCGTCCCGACAATCAGCCCCAGCATTTT. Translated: CASSLGRPDNQPQHF. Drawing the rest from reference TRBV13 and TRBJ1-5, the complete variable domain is AAGVIQSPRHLIKEKRETATLKCYPIPRHDTVYWYQQGPGQDPQFLISFYEKMQSDKGSIPDRFSAQQFSDYHSELNMSSLELGDSALYFCASSLGRPDNQPQHFGDGTRLSIL.

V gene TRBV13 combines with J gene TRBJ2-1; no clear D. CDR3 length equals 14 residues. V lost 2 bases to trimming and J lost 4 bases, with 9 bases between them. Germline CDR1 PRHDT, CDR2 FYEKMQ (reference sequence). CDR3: CASSLISGYNEQFF. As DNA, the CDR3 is TGTGCCAGCAGCTTAATATCCGGGTACAATGAGCAGTTCTTC.

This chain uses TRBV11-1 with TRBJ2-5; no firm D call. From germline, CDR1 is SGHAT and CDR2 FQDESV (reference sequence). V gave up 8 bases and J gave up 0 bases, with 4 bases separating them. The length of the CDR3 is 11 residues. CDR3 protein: CASSYQETQYF. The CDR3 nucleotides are TGTGCCAGCTCGTACCAAGAGACCCAGTACTTC.

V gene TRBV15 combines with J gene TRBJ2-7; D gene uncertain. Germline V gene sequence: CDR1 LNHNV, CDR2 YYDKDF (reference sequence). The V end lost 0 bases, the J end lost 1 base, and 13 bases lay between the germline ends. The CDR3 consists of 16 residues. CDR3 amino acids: CATSRDWNVRSYEQYF. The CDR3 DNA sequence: TGTGCCACCAGCAGAGATTGGAACGTACGGTCCTACGAGCAGTACTTC.

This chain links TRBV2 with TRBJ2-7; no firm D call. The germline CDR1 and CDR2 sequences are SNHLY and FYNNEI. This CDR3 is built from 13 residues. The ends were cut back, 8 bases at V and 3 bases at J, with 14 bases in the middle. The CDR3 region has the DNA TGTGCCAGCCGCGGCGGAGAGCACTACGAGCAGTACTTC. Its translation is CASRGGEHYEQYF. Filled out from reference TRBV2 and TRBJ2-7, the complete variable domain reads EPEVTQTPSHQVTQMGQEVILRCVPISNHLYFYWYRQILGQKVEFLVSFYNNEISEKSEIFDDQFSVERPDGSNFTLKIRSTKLEDSAMYFCASRGGEHYEQYFGPGTRLTVT.

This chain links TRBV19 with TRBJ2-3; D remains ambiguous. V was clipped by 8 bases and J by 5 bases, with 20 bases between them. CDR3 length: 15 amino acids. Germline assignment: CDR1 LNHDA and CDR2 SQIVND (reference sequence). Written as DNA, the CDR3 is TGTGCCAGTGGTTCCGGCGGTGCGGTCCGAGATACGCAGTATTTT. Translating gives CASGSGGAVRDTQYF.

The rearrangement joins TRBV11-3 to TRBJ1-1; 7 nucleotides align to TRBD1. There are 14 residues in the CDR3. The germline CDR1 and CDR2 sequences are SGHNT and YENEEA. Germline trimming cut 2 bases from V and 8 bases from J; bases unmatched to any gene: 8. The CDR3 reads CASSLNDRENEAFF. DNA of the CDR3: TGTGCCAGCAGCTTAAATGACAGGGAAAACGAAGCTTTCTTT. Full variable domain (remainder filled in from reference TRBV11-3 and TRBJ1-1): EAGVVQSPRYKIIEKKQPVAFWCNPISGHNTLYWYLQNLGQGPELLIRYENEEAVDDSQLPKDRFSAERLKGVDSTLKIQPAELGDSAVYLCASSLNDRENEAFFGQGTRLTVV.

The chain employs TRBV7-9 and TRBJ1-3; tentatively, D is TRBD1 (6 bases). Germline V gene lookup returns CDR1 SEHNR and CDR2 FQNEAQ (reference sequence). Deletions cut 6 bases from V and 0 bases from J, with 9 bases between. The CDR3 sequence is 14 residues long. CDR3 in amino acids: CASSTGNSGNTIYF. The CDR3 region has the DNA TGTGCCAGCAGTACAGGGAACTCTGGAAACACCATATATTTT.

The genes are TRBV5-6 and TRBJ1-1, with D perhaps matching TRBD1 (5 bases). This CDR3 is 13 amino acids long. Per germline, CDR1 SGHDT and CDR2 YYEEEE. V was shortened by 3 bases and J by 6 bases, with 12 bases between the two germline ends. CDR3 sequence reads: CASSSVWGAEAFF. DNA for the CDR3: TGTGCCAGCAGCTCGGTATGGGGCGCTGAAGCTTTCTTT.

CDR3 loop: CASSLPSGYEQYF. CDR3 in DNA: TGTGCCAGCAGCTTGCCTAGCGGGTACGAGCAGTACTTC. The chain links TRBV5-4 to TRBJ2-7, with 8 bases that match TRBD2. Trimming at V came to 1 base and at J to 4 bases, leaving 1 base not matched to a gene. CDR1 and CDR2 from the germline V gene are SGHNT and YYREEE (reference sequence). The CDR3 consists of 13 residues.

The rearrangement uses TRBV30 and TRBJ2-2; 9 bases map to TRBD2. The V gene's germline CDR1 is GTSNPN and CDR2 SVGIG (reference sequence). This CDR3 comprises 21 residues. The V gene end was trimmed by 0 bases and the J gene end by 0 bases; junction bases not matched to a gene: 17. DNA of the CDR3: TGTGCCTGGAGTGTAACCGGGTTTAGAGGCGGGAGGGACCCGAACACCGGGGAGCTGTTTTTT. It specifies CAWSVTGFRGGRDPNTGELFF.

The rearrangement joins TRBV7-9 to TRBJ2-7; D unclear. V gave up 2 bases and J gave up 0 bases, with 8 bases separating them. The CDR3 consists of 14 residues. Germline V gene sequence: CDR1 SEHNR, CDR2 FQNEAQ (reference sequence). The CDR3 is CASSLSRISYEQYF. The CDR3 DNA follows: TGTGCCAGCAGCTTATCTCGGATCTCCTACGAGCAGTACTTC.

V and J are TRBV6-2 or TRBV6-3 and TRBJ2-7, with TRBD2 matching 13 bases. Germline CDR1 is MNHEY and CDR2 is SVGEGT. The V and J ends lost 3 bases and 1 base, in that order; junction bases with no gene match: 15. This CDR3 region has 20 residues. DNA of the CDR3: TGTGCCAGCAGTTATGTCGTGGGACTAGCGGGGCCACTTCGATCCTACGAGCAGTACTTC. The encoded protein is CASSYVVGLAGPLRSYEQYF.

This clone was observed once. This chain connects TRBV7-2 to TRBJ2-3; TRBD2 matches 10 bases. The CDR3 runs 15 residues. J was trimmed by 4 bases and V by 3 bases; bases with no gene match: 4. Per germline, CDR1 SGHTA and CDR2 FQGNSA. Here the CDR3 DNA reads TGTGCCAGCAGCTTGAGCGGGGGGGCATCAGATACGCAGTATTTT. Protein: CASSLSGGASDTQYF. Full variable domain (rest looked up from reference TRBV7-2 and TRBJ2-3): GAGVSQSPSNKVTEKGKDVELRCDPISGHTALYWYRQSLGQGLEFLIYFQGNSAPDKSGLPSDRFSAERTGGSVSTLTIQRTQQEDSAVYLCASSLSGGASDTQYFGPGTRLTVL.